This T cell receptor (beta chain) was documented in a study of T-cell reconstitution after alpha-beta-depleted transplantation in children. CDR1 and CDR2 from the germline V gene are DFQATT and SNEGSKA (reference sequence). The CDR3 covers 16 residues. V lost 0 bases and J lost 9, with 24 bases in between. Whole-study findings and limits: Recipient T cells and thymic progenitors that survived gave rise to the high TCRbeta diversity observed at day 60 in some patients. It was newly produced T cells that mostly accounted for T-cell counts and diversity one year after transplant. About two months after transplant, alpha-beta T cells reportedly came from several hundred expanded graft clones.

This clonotype came up many times. What it binds is unknown. For TCRbeta, the library was prepared with unique molecular identifiers. TCRdb reprocessed the PCR reads via MiXCR and lists one record per CDR3 protein. The table has under 300,000 distinct CDR3 sequences, 11% seen once; the top ten hold roughly a quarter. This chain connects TRBV20-1 to TRBJ2-7; tentative D call: TRBD2 (5 bases). This receptor was identified in a male patient between 2 and 10 years old who had a stem cell transplant for chronic granulomatous disease, so the T cells may come from the graft donor. The sequenced sample was peripheral blood, obtained 180 days after TCRalphabeta/CD19-depleted stem cell transplant. The CDR3 here is CSARERWTGFSIRQYF. The DNA of the CDR3 is TGCAGTGCTAGAGAGCGGTGGACTGGATTTTCAATTCGGCAGTACTTC.